A single sample is the source of the 2 T cell receptor beta chains below, sequenced in a study of spatial heterogeneity in lung cancer. Overall study results and limits: Higher tumor mutation counts went along with higher counts of expanded intratumoral alpha and beta TCRs.

The time point was: sample taken at primary tumor resection. No antigen has been identified for these receptors. MiXCR, applied by TCRdb to the 5' RACE reads, yields one record per CDR3 protein. The table lists approximately 5,500 distinct CDR3 sequences, about 7% of them singletons, with around a third in the top ten. This specimen consisted of lung tumor tissue, obtained at surgery. The source of these receptors is a female donor with early-stage non-small cell lung cancer.

This clonotype was observed many times. This beta chain appears as a stray read in a library generated for alpha chains; its size is not informative. The gene calls are TRBV7-8 and TRBJ2-2, with D unresolved. CDR3 size: 15 residues. The V and J ends lost 5 bases and 1 base respectively, with 11 bases between them. Per germline, CDR1 SGHVS and CDR2 FQNEAQ. The DNA for the CDR3 is TGTGCCAGCAGCGGTCGAGGTTTGAACACCGGGGAGCTGTTTTTT. Its translation is CASSGRGLNTGELFF.

About this clonotype: One end of the junction is discordant with germline, which a read error may explain. This beta chain appears as a stray read in a library generated for alpha chains; its size is not informative. The J gene is TRBJ2-5, the V gene TRBV29-1; 10 nucleotides match TRBD2. Germline V gives CDR1 SQVTM, CDR2 ANQGSEA. The CDR3 length is 13 residues. The CDR3 sequence: CSIDASGGETQYF. The CDR3, as DNA: TGCAGCATTGATGCTAGCGGGGGAGAGACCCAGTACTTC.